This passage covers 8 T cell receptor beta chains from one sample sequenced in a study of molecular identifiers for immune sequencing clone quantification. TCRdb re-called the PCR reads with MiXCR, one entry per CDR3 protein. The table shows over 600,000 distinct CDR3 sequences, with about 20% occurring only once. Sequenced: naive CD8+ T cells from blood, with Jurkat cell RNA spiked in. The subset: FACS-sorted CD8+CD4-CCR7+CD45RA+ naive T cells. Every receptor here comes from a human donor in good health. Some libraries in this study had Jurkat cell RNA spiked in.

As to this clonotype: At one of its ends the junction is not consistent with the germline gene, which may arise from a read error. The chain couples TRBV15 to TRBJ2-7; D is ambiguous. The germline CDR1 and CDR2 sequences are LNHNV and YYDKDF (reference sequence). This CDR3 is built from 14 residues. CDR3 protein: CATSGDVVFYEQYF. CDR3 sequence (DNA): TGTGCCACCAGCGGAGATGTGGTCTTCTACGAGCAGTACTTC.

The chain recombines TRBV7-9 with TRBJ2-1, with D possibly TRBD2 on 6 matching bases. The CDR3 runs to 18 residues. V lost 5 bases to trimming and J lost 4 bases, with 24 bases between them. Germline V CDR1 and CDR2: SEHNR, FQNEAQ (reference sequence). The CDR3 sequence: CASSPRDFTVGGYNEQFF. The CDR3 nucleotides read TGTGCCAGCAGCCCACGGGACTTCACGGTCGGAGGGTACAATGAGCAGTTCTTC.

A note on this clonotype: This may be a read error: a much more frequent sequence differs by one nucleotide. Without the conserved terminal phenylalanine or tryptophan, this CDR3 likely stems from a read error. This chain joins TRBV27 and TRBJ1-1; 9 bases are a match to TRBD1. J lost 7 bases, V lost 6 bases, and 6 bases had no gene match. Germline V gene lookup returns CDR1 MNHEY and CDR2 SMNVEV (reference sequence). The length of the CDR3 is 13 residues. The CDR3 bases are TGTGCCAGCAGGCTGGGACAGGGCGGTGAAGCTTTCCTT. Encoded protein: CASRLGQGGEAFL.

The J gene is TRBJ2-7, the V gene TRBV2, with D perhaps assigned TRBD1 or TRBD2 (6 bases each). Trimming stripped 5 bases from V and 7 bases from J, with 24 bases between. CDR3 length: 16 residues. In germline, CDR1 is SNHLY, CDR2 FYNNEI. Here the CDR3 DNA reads TGTGCCAGCAGTTCGTTAGACGGGGGCAAGCCCAGAGAGCAGTACTTC. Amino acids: CASSSLDGGKPREQYF. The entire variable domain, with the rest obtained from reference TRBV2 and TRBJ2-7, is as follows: EPEVTQTPSHQVTQMGQEVILRCVPISNHLYFYWYRQILGQKVEFLVSFYNNEISEKSEIFDDQFSVERPDGSNFTLKIRSTKLEDSAMYFCASSSLDGGKPREQYFGPGTRLTVT.

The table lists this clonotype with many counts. CDR3 in amino acids: CASSLVAGVTDTQYF. The CDR3 nucleotides read TGTGCCAGCAGCTTGGTAGCGGGGGTCACAGATACGCAGTATTTT. The rearrangement links TRBV11-2 to TRBJ2-3, with 9 bases aligning to TRBD2. The CDR3 loop spans 15 amino acids. The germline V gene encodes CDR1 SGHAT and CDR2 FQNNGV. The J segment lost 2 bases and the V segment lost 3 bases, leaving 3 bases of the junction unmatched.

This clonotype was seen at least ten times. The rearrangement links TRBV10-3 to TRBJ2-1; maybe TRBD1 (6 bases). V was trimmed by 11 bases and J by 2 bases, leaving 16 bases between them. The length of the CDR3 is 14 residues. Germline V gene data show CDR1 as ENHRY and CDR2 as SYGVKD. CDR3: CAAGVQGTYNEQFF. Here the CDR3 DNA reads TGTGCCGCCGGGGTGCAGGGGACCTACAATGAGCAGTTCTTC.

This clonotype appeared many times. Here the CDR3 reads CSARFGLAGAGANVLTF. The CDR3 DNA is TGCAGTGCTAGATTCGGACTAGCGGGAGCTGGGGCCAACGTCCTGACTTTC. The rearrangement links TRBV20-1 to TRBJ2-6; TRBD2 agrees at 13 bases. Germline V gene lookup returns CDR1 DFQATT and CDR2 SNEGSKA (reference sequence). V gave up 2 bases and J gave up 2 bases; unmatched junction bases: 3. The CDR3 loop spans 17 amino acids.

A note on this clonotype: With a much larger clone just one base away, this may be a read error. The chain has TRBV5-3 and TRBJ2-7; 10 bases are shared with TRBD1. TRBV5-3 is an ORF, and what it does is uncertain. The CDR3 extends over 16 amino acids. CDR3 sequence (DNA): TGTGCCAGCAGCTTGGAGAGCCGACAGGGGGCCTACGGGCAGTACTTC. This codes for CASSLESRQGAYGQYF.